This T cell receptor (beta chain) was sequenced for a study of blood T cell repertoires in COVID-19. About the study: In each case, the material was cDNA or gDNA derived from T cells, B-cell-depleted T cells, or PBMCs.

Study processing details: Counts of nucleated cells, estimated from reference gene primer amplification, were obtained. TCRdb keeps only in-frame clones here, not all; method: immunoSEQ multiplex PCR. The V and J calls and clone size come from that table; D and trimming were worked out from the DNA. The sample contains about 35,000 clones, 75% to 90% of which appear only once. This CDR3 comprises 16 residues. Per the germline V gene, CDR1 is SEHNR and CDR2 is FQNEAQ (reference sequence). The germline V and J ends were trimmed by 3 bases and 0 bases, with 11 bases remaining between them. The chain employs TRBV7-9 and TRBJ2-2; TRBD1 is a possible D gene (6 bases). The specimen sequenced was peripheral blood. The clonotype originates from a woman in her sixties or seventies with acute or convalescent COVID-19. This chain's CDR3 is CASSLGQLANTGELFF. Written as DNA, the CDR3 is TGTGCCAGCAGCTTGGGACAACTCGCGAACACCGGGGAGCTGTTTTTT.